Following are 8 T cell receptor beta chains from one sample sequenced in a study of post-analysis software for immune sequencing data. The study, taken as a whole, reports: A few TRBV segments appeared more often in patients than in controls, and TRBV5-6, TRBV5-1 and TRBV20-1 were among these.

Tagging with unique molecular identifiers was a feature of the TCR beta cDNA libraries. MiXCR was run by TCRdb on the PCR reads, yielding one entry per CDR3 protein. The sample yields about 540,000 distinct CDR3 sequences, around 34% seen once. Their antigens are not known. The sample taken for sequencing was blood. The receptor set was obtained from a girl aged 2-17 years with multiple sclerosis.

This clonotype was detected a few times. The chain has TRBV12-3 or TRBV12-4 and TRBJ1-1; D ambiguous. V was shortened by 5 bases and J by 1 base, with 14 bases between the two germline ends. The CDR3 consists of 15 residues. For the CDR3, the DNA is TGTGCCAGCAGTCCCCACGCAGGACGGAACACTGAAGCTTTCTTT. It translates to CASSPHAGRNTEAFF.

This clonotype was picked up a small number of times. V is TRBV20-1 and J is TRBJ1-1; D possibly corresponds to TRBD1 (5 bases). The germline CDR1 and CDR2 sequences are DFQATT and SNEGSKA (reference sequence). The V and J ends lost 6 bases and 1 base respectively, with 12 bases between them. This CDR3 spans 13 amino acids. CDR3 residues: CSAPTGRNTEAFF. The CDR3 coding sequence is TGCAGTGCACCGACGGGGCGGAACACTGAAGCTTTCTTT.

Here the CDR3 DNA reads TGTGCCAGCAGTTTCATCCTGGCTAGCGGTATCCAAGAGACCCAGTACTTC. Residues: CASSFILASGIQETQYF. The chain is built from TRBV12-3 or TRBV12-4 and TRBJ2-5, with 7 bases aligning to TRBD2. The CDR3 loop spans 17 amino acids. V lost 3 bases and J lost 1; bases outside the gene matches: 11.

The chain links TRBV27 to TRBJ2-5, with no clear D. V was trimmed by 6 bases and J by 0 bases, leaving 8 bases between them. This CDR3 has 13 amino acids. From germline, CDR1 is MNHEY and CDR2 SMNVEV (reference sequence). CDR3 protein: CASRTSNQETQYF. CDR3 DNA: TGTGCCAGCAGGACAAGCAACCAAGAGACCCAGTACTTC.

This clonotype was seen more than once but under ten times. This chain links TRBV15 with TRBJ1-2; D uncertain. Germline assignment: CDR1 LNHNV and CDR2 YYDKDF (reference sequence). Between the trimmed V and J ends, which lost 1 base and 4 bases, there was a span of 10 bases. CDR3 length: 14 residues. Here the CDR3 reads CATSRVGGGYGYTF. CDR3 sequence (DNA): TGTGCCACCAGCAGAGTTGGTGGTGGCTATGGCTACACCTTC.

This sequence joins TRBV7-2 and TRBJ2-1; 12 nucleotides align to TRBD1. V dropped 5 bases and J dropped 7; count of bases not matched to a gene: 6. The CDR3 covers 15 residues. Germline CDR1 SGHTA, CDR2 FQGNSA. The CDR3 bases are TGTGCCAGCAGCGTCCGGGACAGGGGGCTAAATGAGCAGTTCTTC. Its translation is CASSVRDRGLNEQFF.

The genes are TRBV6-5 and TRBJ2-5, with D possibly being TRBD1 (5 bases). Between the trimmed V and J ends, which lost 6 bases and 5 bases, there was a span of 13 bases. The V gene's germline CDR1 is MNHEY and CDR2 SVGAGI. The CDR3 is 13 residues long. The CDR3 loop is CASSIRVWETQYF. The CDR3 DNA sequence: TGTGCCAGCAGCATCAGGGTTTGGGAGACCCAGTACTTC.

J is TRBJ2-1 and V is TRBV7-2; 7 positions match TRBD1. The CDR3 runs to 15 residues. Germline CDR1 SGHTA, CDR2 FQGNSA. V was pared by 1 base and J by 4 bases, with 4 bases of the junction left unmatched. The CDR3 DNA follows: TGTGCCAGCAGCTTAGACAGGGGTATTTACAATGAGCAGTTCTTC. This gives the protein CASSLDRGIYNEQFF.